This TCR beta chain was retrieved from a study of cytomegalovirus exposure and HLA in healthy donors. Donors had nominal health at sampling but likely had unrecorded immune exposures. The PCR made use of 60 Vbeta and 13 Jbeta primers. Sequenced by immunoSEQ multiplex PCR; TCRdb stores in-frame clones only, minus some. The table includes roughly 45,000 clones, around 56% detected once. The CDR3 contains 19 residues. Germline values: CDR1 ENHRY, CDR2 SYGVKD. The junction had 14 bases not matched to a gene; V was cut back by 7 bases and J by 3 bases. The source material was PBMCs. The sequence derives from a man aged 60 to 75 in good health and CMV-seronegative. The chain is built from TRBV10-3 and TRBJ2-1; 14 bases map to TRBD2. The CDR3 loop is CAIKSFGTSGSKGYNEQFF. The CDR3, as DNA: TGTGCCATCAAGAGTTTTGGGACTAGCGGGAGTAAAGGCTACAATGAGCAGTTCTTC.